The 20 T cell receptor beta chains presented below share a single source sample, sequenced in a study of blood T cell repertoires in COVID-19. Data came from immunoSEQ multiplex PCR; TCRdb stores just in-frame clones and leaves some out. The repertoire has more than 200,000 clones, over 80% of them found once; the top ten carry approximately 1.9%. Sequenced sample: PBMCs or T cells enriched from blood (not recorded which). The origin of the receptors is a woman under 30 who had recovered from COVID-19.

The genes are TRBV19 and TRBJ1-2, with TRBD1 matching over 11 bases. CDR3 length equals 15 residues. Germline V lookup: CDR1 LNHDA, CDR2 SQIVND (reference sequence). V dropped 5 bases and J dropped 6; count of bases not matched to a gene: 8. The CDR3: CASSSLGTGGDGYTF. CDR3 DNA sequence: TGTGCCAGTAGTTCTTTGGGGACAGGGGGGGATGGCTACACCTTC. Using reference TRBV19 and TRBJ1-2 for the parts outside the CDR3, the full variable domain is DGGITQSPKYLFRKEGQNVTLSCEQNLNHDAMYWYRQDPGQGLRLIYYSQIVNDFQKGDIAEGYSVSREKKESFPLTVTSAQKNPTAFYLCASSSLGTGGDGYTFGSGTRLTVV.

This chain joins TRBV18 and TRBJ1-2, with a tentative D call TRBD1 (5 bases). V was trimmed by 5 bases and J by 2 bases, leaving 15 bases between them. The germline gives CDR1 KGHSH, CDR2 LQKENI. The CDR3 has 15 amino acids. In nucleotides, the CDR3 is TGTGCCAGCTCATCGAACAACAGGCCCAACTATGGCTACACCTTC. This gives the protein CASSSNNRPNYGYTF.

The chain employs TRBV5-6 and TRBJ1-2; 7 bases are shared with TRBD1. This CDR3 spans 15 amino acids. Trimming removed 4 bases from V and 2 bases from J; junction bases left unmatched: 8. The germline V gene encodes CDR1 SGHDT and CDR2 YYEEEE. In DNA, the CDR3 is TGTGCCAGCAGCCCAGGGGGAGCCTCAAACTATGGCTACACCTTC. Residues: CASSPGGASNYGYTF.

The genes are TRBV11-2 and TRBJ2-7; no definite D call. With 1 base removed from V and 1 base from J, the gap between germline ends came to 20 bases. This CDR3 contains 18 residues. Germline V gene data show CDR1 as SGHAT and CDR2 as FQNNGV. Here the CDR3 reads CASSLGGSGYLMSYEQYF. CDR3 sequence (DNA): TGTGCCAGCAGCTTAGGTGGGTCCGGGTACCTAATGTCCTACGAGCAGTACTTC.

This clone occurred a few times. V usage is TRBV7-3 and J usage is TRBJ2-2, with a possible D match to TRBD2 (6 bases). CDR1 and CDR2 (germline): SGHTA, FQGTGA. The CDR3 length is 13 residues. V dropped 5 bases and J dropped 7 bases, with 11 bases sitting between them. The CDR3 is CASSPGSIGELFF. Written as DNA, the CDR3 is TGTGCCAGCAGCCCCGGGAGTATCGGGGAGCTGTTTTTT.

The rearrangement links TRBV9 to TRBJ2-7; 8 nucleotides align to TRBD1. V shed 0 bases, J shed 4 bases, and the junction held 9 bases outside the gene matches. The CDR3 extends over 16 amino acids. Germline loops: CDR1 SGDLS, CDR2 YYNGEE. CDR3 amino acids: CASSVGPRQGAYEQYF. The CDR3 bases are TGTGCCAGCAGCGTAGGGCCGCGGCAGGGGGCGTACGAGCAGTACTTC.

V gene TRBV5-1 combines with J gene TRBJ2-1; D is unresolved. Germline V gene sequence: CDR1 SGHRS, CDR2 YFSETQ. This CDR3 is 14 amino acids long. Trimming shortened V by 0 bases and J by 5 bases, and 9 bases separated the two germline ends. The CDR3 is CASSLDEVDNEQFF. DNA for the CDR3: TGCGCCAGCAGCTTGGACGAGGTAGACAATGAGCAGTTCTTC.

This clone was seen a single time. This chain's CDR3 is CASSVQGTGELFF. The CDR3 nucleotides are TGTGCCAGTAGTGTACAGGGAACCGGGGAGCTGTTTTTT. The chain is built from TRBV19 and TRBJ2-2; tentatively, D is TRBD1 (6 bases). Germline assignment: CDR1 LNHDA and CDR2 SQIVND (reference sequence). The ends were cut back, 5 bases at V and 5 bases at J, with 9 bases in the middle. There are 13 residues in the CDR3.

The chain uses TRBV20-1 and TRBJ2-2; a weak D match, TRBD2 (5 bases). Germline CDR1 and CDR2: DFQATT and SNEGSKA (reference sequence). The CDR3 consists of 13 residues. V lost 3 bases, J lost 7 bases, and 12 bases lay in between. For the CDR3, the DNA is TGCAGTGCTAGTCTGGGGAGAGGCGGGGAGCTGTTTTTT. It is translated as CSASLGRGGELFF.

This clone was recorded once. The chain employs TRBV11-2 and TRBJ1-6; tentatively, D is TRBD1 (6 bases). The CDR3 totals 14 residues. With 5 bases removed from V and 6 bases from J, the gap between germline ends came to 11 bases. The germline CDR1 and CDR2 sequences are SGHAT and FQNNGV. The CDR3 DNA reads TGTGCCAGCAGCCGAGACAGGATTAATTCACCCCTCCACTTT. Its translation: CASSRDRINSPLHF.

The chain has TRBV27 and TRBJ1-3; no clear D gene. The length of the CDR3 is 14 residues. Germline assignment: CDR1 MNHEY and CDR2 SMNVEV (reference sequence). V was shortened by 3 bases and J by 1 base, with 7 bases between the two germline ends. The CDR3 bases are TGTGCCAGCAGTTTTTCGGGGTCTGGAAACACCATATATTTT. Protein: CASSFSGSGNTIYF.

V and J are TRBV19 and TRBJ1-2; TRBD1 aligns across 9 bases. V dropped 6 bases and J dropped 6; count of bases not matched to a gene: 5. The germline V gene encodes CDR1 LNHDA and CDR2 SQIVND (reference sequence). This CDR3 comprises 13 residues. The CDR3, as DNA: TGTGCCAGTAGGCTACAGGGGGCGAATGGCTACACCTTC. Translated: CASRLQGANGYTF. Together with reference TRBV19 and TRBJ1-2, the CDR3 gives the full variable domain: DGGITQSPKYLFRKEGQNVTLSCEQNLNHDAMYWYRQDPGQGLRLIYYSQIVNDFQKGDIAEGYSVSREKKESFPLTVTSAQKNPTAFYLCASRLQGANGYTFGSGTRLTVV.

The V gene is TRBV6-5, the J gene TRBJ1-2, with TRBD1 matching over 9 bases. CDR1 MNHEY and CDR2 SVGAGI come from the germline V gene. The V and J ends lost 6 bases and 8 bases, in that order; junction bases with no gene match: 7. This CDR3 has 13 residues. The CDR3 DNA sequence: TGTGCCAGCAGAAGGGACAGGGTACGCGGCTACACCTTC. This encodes CASRRDRVRGYTF.

This rearrangement joins TRBV11-3 to TRBJ1-2; 7 bases agree with TRBD1. V dropped 4 bases and J dropped 8; count of bases not matched to a gene: 7. Germline loops: CDR1 SGHNT, CDR2 YENEEA. The CDR3 contains 13 residues. The CDR3 sequence is CASSSPRGQGYTF. As DNA, the CDR3 is TGTGCCAGCAGCTCCCCGAGGGGGCAAGGCTACACCTTC.

This chain uses TRBV19 with TRBJ1-1, with 7 bases matching TRBD1. V dropped 5 bases and J dropped 7; count of bases not matched to a gene: 16. Germline V CDR1 and CDR2: LNHDA, SQIVND (reference sequence). This CDR3 spans 16 amino acids. The CDR3 nucleotides read TGTGCCAGTAGTCGGTCGCACACGGACAGGAGCCTTGAAGCTTTCTTT. Translated: CASSRSHTDRSLEAFF.

This rearrangement joins TRBV27 to TRBJ1-1; a possible D gene is TRBD1 (5 bases). Germline V lookup: CDR1 MNHEY, CDR2 SMNVEV (reference sequence). The CDR3 sequence is 14 residues long. With 3 bases removed from V and 0 bases from J, the gap between germline ends came to 8 bases. The CDR3 bases are TGTGCCAGCAGTTTTCGGGGGATGAACACTGAAGCTTTCTTT. It codes for CASSFRGMNTEAFF.

The rearrangement links TRBV7-8 to TRBJ2-1; tentatively, D is TRBD2 (7 bases). V gave up 1 base and J gave up 7 bases, with 14 bases separating them. The CDR3 spans 15 residues. Germline V gene sequence: CDR1 SGHVS, CDR2 FQNEAQ. The CDR3 DNA follows: TGTGCCAGCAGCTTAGGTAGAGGGGGGGGGAATGAGCAGTTCTTC. Residues: CASSLGRGGGNEQFF.

This rearrangement joins TRBV28 to TRBJ1-5; the D is unclear. Germline CDR1 and CDR2: MDHEN and SYDVKM. Deletions cut 7 bases from V and 4 bases from J, with 26 bases between. CDR3 length: 18 amino acids. The CDR3 sequence: CASTPINLAGIINQPQHF. As DNA, the CDR3 is TGTGCCAGCACCCCCATAAACTTAGCCGGGATAATAAATCAGCCCCAGCATTTT.

The V gene is TRBV9, the J gene TRBJ2-3, with TRBD2 identical over 7 bases. J gave up 4 bases and V 0 bases, and 5 bases lay outside the gene matches. This CDR3 region has 15 residues. Looked up from germline, CDR1 is SGDLS and CDR2 is YYNGEE. CDR3 protein: CASSVGGREPDTQYF. The CDR3 region has the DNA TGTGCCAGCAGCGTAGGCGGGCGGGAGCCAGATACGCAGTATTTT.

The J gene is TRBJ2-7, the V gene TRBV28; TRBD2 matches at 7 bases. Germline V lookup: CDR1 MDHEN, CDR2 SYDVKM. The J segment lost 3 bases and the V segment lost 7 bases, leaving 9 bases of the junction unmatched. The CDR3 is 14 amino acids. The DNA for the CDR3 is TGTGCCAGCAATGATGCGGGAGAGGGCTACGAGCAGTACTTC. It encodes CASNDAGEGYEQYF.